This record looks at one T cell receptor beta chain sequence and its context. This CDR3 contains 14 residues. With 5 bases removed from V and 5 bases from J, the gap between germline ends came to 16 bases. Germline V CDR1 and CDR2: SGHTS, YDEGEE. This sample is part of a study of cytomegalovirus exposure and HLA in healthy donors. Primers for the PCR totalled 60 Vbeta and 13 Jbeta. Data came from immunoSEQ multiplex PCR; TCRdb stores just in-frame clones and leaves some out. Of some 120,000 clones listed, approximately 8.7% are singletons. V is TRBV5-8 and J is TRBJ1-2, with a tentative D call TRBD1 (5 bases). Material for sequencing was PBMCs. This TCR came from a man in his forties in good health and CMV-seronegative. CDR3 protein: CASSFYDGQYGYTF. In DNA, the CDR3 is TGTGCCAGCAGTTTTTACGACGGACAATATGGCTACACCTTC.